This entry is about one T cell receptor (beta chain). Using immunoSEQ multiplex PCR, the repertoire was profiled, and TCRdb retains in-frame clones only, with some absent. The data contain approximately 90,000 clones, around 85% of them singletons. The data were obtained in a study of blood T cell repertoires in COVID-19. Overall study context: The study drew acute and convalescent COVID-19 samples from the United States, Italy and Spain. PBMCs, B-cell-depleted T cells, or T cells were the source of the cDNA or gDNA that made up the material.

J lost 1 base, V lost 5 bases, and 8 bases had no gene match. CDR3 length: 16 amino acids. Germline V CDR1 and CDR2: SGHVS, FQNEAQ. This clonotype was obtained from a human donor in a cohort sampled during active COVID-19. The chain couples TRBV7-8 to TRBJ2-4, with 7 bases aligning to TRBD1. Specimen: peripheral blood. CDR3 in amino acids: CASSEEGAMAKNIQYF. Written as DNA, the CDR3 is TGTGCCAGCAGCGAAGAGGGGGCTATGGCCAAAAACATTCAGTACTTC.